In its sample, the clone carrying this T cell receptor beta chain was seen many times. Its antigen remains unknown. With 9 bases clipped from V and 2 bases from J, the junction kept 6 bases outside the gene matches. In germline, CDR1 is SNHLY, CDR2 FYNNEI. The CDR3 covers 14 residues. This entry belongs to a study of molecular identifiers for immune sequencing clone quantification. Sorting was used to obtain naive CD8 T cells (CD8+CD4-CCR7+CD45RA+). Study-wide findings and caveats: Clone sizes that are highly expanded could be underestimated when identical TCR molecules share a barcode.

A single record per CDR3 protein comes from TCRdb applying MiXCR to the PCR reads. Altogether approximately 670,000 distinct CDR3 sequences are present, nearly 20% being singletons, with the ten largest covering approximately 0.9%. This receptor was identified in a human donor in good health. Some libraries in this study had Jurkat cell RNA spiked in. Sequencing was done on a sample of naive CD8+ T cells from blood, with Jurkat cell RNA spiked in. Sample subset: FACS-sorted CD8+CD4-CCR7+CD45RA+ naive T cells. The chain has TRBV2 and TRBJ2-3; TRBD1 agrees at 9 bases. The CDR3 spells CASPGTGTTDTQYF. The CDR3 DNA reads TGTGCCAGTCCGGGGACAGGGACCACAGATACGCAGTATTTT.